The rows below give T cell receptor beta chains drawn from one sample of a study of blood T cell repertoires in COVID-19. Clones were sequenced by immunoSEQ multiplex PCR, and TCRdb holds only the in-frame ones, with some missing. The sample records approximately 150,000 clones, approximately 90% being singletons. The sequencing sample was made of peripheral blood. The receptor source for this set is a young man with COVID-19, enrolled during active disease. CDR3s include the opening cysteine and the closing phenylalanine or tryptophan. Fields, in order: V gene, J gene, D gene, clone size, CDR3 DNA, CDR3 protein. A D gene is named only where the DNA matches it firmly. Rows give clone size only sometimes, using once, few, many, or a class for an expanded clone.

TRBV15	TRBJ2-1	TRBD1	once	TGTGCCACCAGCAGTAGTCGAGGGACAGGAAGCTACAATGAGCAGTTCTTC	CATSSSRGTGSYNEQFF
TRBV5-1	TRBJ2-7	TRBD2	NA	TGCGCCAGCAGCTTGGTGACTAGCGGGAGTAAAGAGCAGTACTTC	CASSLVTSGSKEQYF
TRBV27	TRBJ2-7	TRBD2	NA	TGTGCCAGCCGTCTCGGACTAGCGGGAGCCGAGCAGTACTTC	CASRLGLAGAEQYF
TRBV29-1	TRBJ2-2	TRBD1	NA	TGCAGCGTTGAAGATCAGGGCAGGGGGCGGACCGGGGAGCTGTTTTTT	CSVEDQGRGRTGELFF
TRBV9	TRBJ1-1	NA	NA	TGTGCCAGCAGCGTAGTCAAGTCAGGGGCGAACACTGAAGCTTTCTTT	CASSVVKSGANTEAFF
TRBV2	TRBJ2-7	NA	NA	TGTGCCAGCAGTGAAAAATACTACGAGCAGTACTTC	CASSEKYYEQYF
TRBV27	TRBJ1-1	NA	NA	TGTGCCAGCAGTACAGTGGGCGAGGGTGGGTACACTGAAGCTTTCTTT	CASSTVGEGGYTEAFF
TRBV9	TRBJ2-1	TRBD2	NA	TGTGCCAGCAGCGTAGTGTCCAGCGGGAGGGCCTTTGAGCAGTTCTTC	CASSVVSSGRAFEQFF
TRBV5-4	TRBJ2-5	NA	NA	TGTGCCAGCAGCTTGGGAGAGAGCTGGGAGACCCAGTACTTC	CASSLGESWETQYF
TRBV4-3	TRBJ1-3	TRBD1	NA	TGCGCCAGCAGCCAAGACCGACAGGGACGGTCTGGAAACACCATATATTTT	CASSQDRQGRSGNTIYF
TRBV7-9	TRBJ2-5	NA	NA	TGTGCCAGCAGCTTAGTGGGGGCGGAAGAGACCCAGTACTTC	CASSLVGAEETQYF
TRBV10-3	TRBJ1-6	NA	NA	TGTGCCATCAGTGAGTCCCGGTCCTATAATTCACCCCTCCACTTT	CAISESRSYNSPLHF
TRBV9	TRBJ1-2	NA	few	TGTGCCAGCAGCGAGGACAGTACTAACTATGGCTACACCTTC	CASSEDSTNYGYTF
TRBV18	TRBJ1-4	TRBD1	NA	TGTGCCAGCTCCAGGGACAGTAATGAAAAACTGCTTTTT	CASSRDSNEKLLF
TRBV6-1	TRBJ2-2	NA	NA	TGTGCCAGCAGTGGGGAGGAGTGGACCTACCAACTCACCGGGGAGCTGTTTTTT	CASSGEEWTYQLTGELFF
TRBV28	TRBJ1-5	NA	NA	TGTGCCAGCAGTCAAATTCAGCCCCAGCATTTT	CASSQIQPQHF
TRBV3-1/TRBV3-2	TRBJ2-5	NA	NA	TGTGCCAGCAGCCAAGATGGGGGGTTTCAAGAGACCCAGTACTTC	CASSQDGGFQETQYF
TRBV21-1	TRBJ2-5	NA	NA	TGTGCCACCTGGAGGGACAGGGTACAAGAGACCCAGTACTTC	CATWRDRVQETQYF
TRBV4-3	TRBJ1-2	TRBD1	NA	TGCGCCAGCAGCCAAGATTGGAATACGTACCTGGACAGGGGCTATGGCTACACCTTC	CASSQDWNTYLDRGYGYTF
TRBV9	TRBJ2-7	NA	NA	TGTGCCAGCAGCCCCCGCGAGGGTTCCTACGAGCAGTACTTC	CASSPREGSYEQYF
TRBV7-9	TRBJ2-1	NA	NA	TGTGCCAGCAGCCCTAGTTACCCTGGACTCCCCGGTGAGCAGTTCTTC	CASSPSYPGLPGEQFF
TRBV29-1	TRBJ2-3	NA	NA	TGCAGCGCCAGACAGGGAGGAACAGATACGCAGTATTTT	CSARQGGTDTQYF
TRBV5-4	TRBJ2-3	NA	NA	TGTGCCAGCAGCTTGGACAGGGAAGGGACAGATACGCAGTATTTT	CASSLDREGTDTQYF
TRBV2	TRBJ2-7	TRBD1	NA	TGTGCCGGCCGGGACAGGAAGGTGTACGAGCAGTACTTC	CAGRDRKVYEQYF
TRBV5-1	TRBJ1-6	NA	NA	TGCGCCAGCAGCTTAGAAGGGGCGAATTCACCCCTCCACTTT	CASSLEGANSPLHF
TRBV27	TRBJ2-7	NA	NA	TGTGCCAGCAGTTCCCCGGGAGAATCCTACGAGCAGTACTTC	CASSSPGESYEQYF
TRBV7-8	TRBJ2-7	NA	NA	TGTGCCAGCAGCTTGAGCACCTCCTACGAGCAGTACTTC	CASSLSTSYEQYF
TRBV29-1	TRBJ2-7	TRBD1	once	TGCAGCGTCCGCGACAGGGGGCGAGGCGAGCAGTACTTC	CSVRDRGRGEQYF
TRBV27	TRBJ2-1	TRBD1	once	TGTGCCAGCAGGGACAGGGATCGGGGGTACAATGAGCAGTTCTTC	CASRDRDRGYNEQFF
TRBV7-2	TRBJ1-2	NA	NA	TGTGCCAGCAGCCTAAGGGCAACCGTTCCGACTATGGCTTACACCTTC	CASSLRATVPTMAYTF
TRBV10-2	TRBJ2-7	TRBD2	NA	TGCGCCAGCACAGGACTAGCGGGAGATGAGCAGTACTTC	CASTGLAGDEQYF
TRBV19	TRBJ1-1	NA	NA	TGTGCCAGTAGTCGAGCGACGTACACTGAAGCTTTCTTT	CASSRATYTEAFF
TRBV19	TRBJ1-2	NA	NA	TGTGCCAGTAGCACCTTCGCTGGCCCTTACTATGGCTACACCTTC	CASSTFAGPYYGYTF
TRBV7-9	TRBJ1-6	NA	NA	TGTGCCAGCAGCTCGGACAGCTTCTATAATTCACCCCTCCACTTT	CASSSDSFYNSPLHF
TRBV10-3	TRBJ2-7	NA	NA	TGTGCCATCAGTGAGTCGGTCACATCCTACGAGCAGTACTTC	CAISESVTSYEQYF
TRBV7-8	TRBJ2-7	TRBD1	NA	TGTGCCAGCAGCTCCTTTCTCGGGACAGGGACTAACTACGAGCAGTACTTC	CASSSFLGTGTNYEQYF